A selection of T cell receptor beta chains follows, all from one sample in a study of Graves' ophthalmopathy and Graves' hyperthyroidism. MiXCR, run by TCRdb on the multiplex PCR reads, gives a single entry per CDR3 protein. The data hold about 210,000 distinct CDR3 sequences, with 29% observed a single time. Sequenced material: peripheral blood. These receptor sequences come from a man aged 45 to 65 with Graves' ophthalmopathy. The CDR3 runs from the conserved cysteine through the conserved F or W. D genes are given only for firm matches.

TRBD1,TRBV28,TRBJ2-7,CASSFLFPGTGSFPTSYEQYF
.,TRBV20-1,TRBJ1-3,CSVPGRSGNTIYF
.,TRBV19,TRBJ1-5,CATMVAGNQPQHF
.,TRBV29-1,TRBJ2-4,CSVEAGDRYIQYF
.,TRBV3-1,TRBJ2-4,CASSQGTAGEDIQYF
TRBD2,TRBV2,TRBJ2-5,CARGDRLAGGPATQYF
.,TRBV9,TRBJ2-7,CASSVGRSSYEQYF
.,TRBV2,TRBJ2-7,CASSESGASYEQYF
TRBD1,TRBV5-1,TRBJ2-7,CASSSRQGARVYEQYF
.,TRBV9,TRBJ2-5,CASSPHPRETQYF
.,TRBV12-3/TRBV12-4,TRBJ2-2,CASSFSLGNTGELFF
.,TRBV29-1,TRBJ1-1,CSGHSGDTEAFF
TRBD1,TRBV29-1,TRBJ2-7,CSVENRGSYEQYF
.,TRBV6-5,TRBJ1-1,CASSYIGGSTEAFF
.,TRBV7-9,TRBJ1-2,CASSSLDSPYGYTF
.,TRBV6-2/TRBV6-3,TRBJ2-2,CAGSQTGFSTGELFF
TRBD1,TRBV6-5,TRBJ1-1,CASSYGGGTHTEAFF
.,TRBV30,TRBJ1-3,CAWSRRRQGNTIYF
.,TRBV6-2/TRBV6-3,TRBJ1-5,CASRPDSPIQPQHF
TRBD2,TRBV12-3/TRBV12-4,TRBJ2-7,CASSWRLAGVNEQYF
.,TRBV7-2,TRBJ2-2,CASSLFLAGELFF
TRBD2,TRBV18,TRBJ2-7,CASSAVRRNSGGSYEQYF
.,TRBV27,TRBJ2-7,CASSHRESSYEQYF
TRBD2,TRBV5-4,TRBJ2-2,CASSLVSGLAGTGELFF
TRBD2,TRBV4-3,TRBJ2-5,CASSPGTSGRRGETQYF
.,TRBV29-1,TRBJ1-3,CSALAGNTIYF
.,TRBV19,TRBJ2-5,CASSRTHQETQYF
TRBD1,TRBV6-8,TRBJ1-1,CARAGQAGEAFF
.,TRBV28,TRBJ2-5,CASSLQNKGETQYF
TRBD1,TRBV6-1,TRBJ2-7,CASSQGGQGVYEQYF
.,TRBV5-1,TRBJ2-4,CASSPWGMGDIQYF
.,TRBV25-1,TRBJ2-7,CASSEYRDNLKFGFEQYF
.,TRBV20-1,TRBJ1-5,CSATAEVYSNQPQHF
.,TRBV11-2,TRBJ1-6,CASSLVSDGGSYNSPLHF
.,TRBV11-2,TRBJ1-6,CASSLRQDPRDSPLHF
.,TRBV20-1,TRBJ2-5,CSARDPWPQETQYF
.,TRBV28,TRBJ1-1,CASSFRQIMNTEAFF
.,TRBV4-2,TRBJ2-2,CASSHATWGEWELFF
.,TRBV5-1,TRBJ2-7,CASTLSGSRDIYEQYF
TRBD1,TRBV28,TRBJ2-7,CASSLVTGAYEQYF
TRBD1,TRBV19,TRBJ1-1,CASTLGRGLAAFF
.,TRBV7-8,TRBJ1-1,CASSGVRSNQAMNTEAFF
TRBD2,TRBV7-7,TRBJ2-5,CASSLEGGRMETQYF